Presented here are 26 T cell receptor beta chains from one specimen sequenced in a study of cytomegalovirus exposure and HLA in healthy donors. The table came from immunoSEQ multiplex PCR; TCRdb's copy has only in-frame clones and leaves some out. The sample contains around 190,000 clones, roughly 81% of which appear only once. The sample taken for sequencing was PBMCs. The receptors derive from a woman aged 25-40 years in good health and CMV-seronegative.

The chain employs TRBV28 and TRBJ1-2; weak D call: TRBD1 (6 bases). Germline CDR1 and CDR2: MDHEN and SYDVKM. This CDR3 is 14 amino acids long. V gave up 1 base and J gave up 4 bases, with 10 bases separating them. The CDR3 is CASSLYQGTYGYTF. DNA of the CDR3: TGTGCCAGCAGTTTATACCAGGGGACCTATGGCTACACCTTC.

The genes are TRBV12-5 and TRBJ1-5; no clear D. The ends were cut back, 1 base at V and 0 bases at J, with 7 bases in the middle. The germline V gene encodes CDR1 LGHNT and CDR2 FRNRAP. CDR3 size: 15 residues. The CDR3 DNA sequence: TGTGCTAGTGGTTTGGGGCTGATTAGCAATCAGCCCCAGCATTTT. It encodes CASGLGLISNQPQHF.

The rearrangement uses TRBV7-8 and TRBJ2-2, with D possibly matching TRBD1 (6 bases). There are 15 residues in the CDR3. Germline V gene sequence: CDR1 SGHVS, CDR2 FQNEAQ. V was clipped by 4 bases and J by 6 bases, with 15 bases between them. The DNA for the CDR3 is TGTGCCAGCAGCTCGGACAGACCGAGACCCGGGGAGCTGTTTTTT. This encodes CASSSDRPRPGELFF. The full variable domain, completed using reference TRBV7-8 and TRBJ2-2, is GAGVSQSPRYKVAKRGQDVALRCDPISGHVSLFWYQQALGQGPEFLTYFQNEAQLDKSGLPSDRFFAERPEGSVSTLKIQRTQQEDSAVYLCASSSDRPRPGELFFGEGSRLTVL.

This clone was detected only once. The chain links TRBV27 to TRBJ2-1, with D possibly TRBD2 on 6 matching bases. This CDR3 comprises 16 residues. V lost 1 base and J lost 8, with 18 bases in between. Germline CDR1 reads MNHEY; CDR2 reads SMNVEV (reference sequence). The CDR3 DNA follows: TGTGCCAGCAGTTTATTCGGGGGAGTAACTCATGATGAGCAGTTCTTC. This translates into CASSLFGGVTHDEQFF.

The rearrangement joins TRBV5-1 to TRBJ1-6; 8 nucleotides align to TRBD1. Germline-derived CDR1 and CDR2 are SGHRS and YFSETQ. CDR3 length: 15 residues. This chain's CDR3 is CAKTGACSYNSPLHF. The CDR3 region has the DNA TGCGCAAAGACAGGGGCCTGCTCCTATAATTCACCCCTCCACTTT.

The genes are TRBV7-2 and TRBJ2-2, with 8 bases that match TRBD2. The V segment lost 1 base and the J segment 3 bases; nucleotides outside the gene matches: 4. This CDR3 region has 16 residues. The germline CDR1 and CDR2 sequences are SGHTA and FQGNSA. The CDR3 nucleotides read TGTGCCAGCAGCTTAGGGGCACTAGCGGACACCGGGGAGCTGTTTTTT. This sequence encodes CASSLGALADTGELFF.

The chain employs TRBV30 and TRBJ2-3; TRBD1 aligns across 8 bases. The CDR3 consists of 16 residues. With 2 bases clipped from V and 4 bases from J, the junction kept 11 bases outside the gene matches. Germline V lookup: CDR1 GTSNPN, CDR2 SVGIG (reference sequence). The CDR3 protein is CAWSLGQGRGPDTQYF. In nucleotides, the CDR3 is TGTGCCTGGAGTCTCGGACAGGGACGGGGCCCAGATACGCAGTATTTT.

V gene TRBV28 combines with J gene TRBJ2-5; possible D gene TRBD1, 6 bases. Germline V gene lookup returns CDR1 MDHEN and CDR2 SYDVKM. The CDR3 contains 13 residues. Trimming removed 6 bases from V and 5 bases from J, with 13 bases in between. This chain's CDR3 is CASRSGAVETQYF. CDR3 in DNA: TGTGCCAGCAGATCAGGGGCGGTCGAGACCCAGTACTTC.

CDR3 nucleotides: TGCGCCAGCAGCTGGACTAGCGGGAGTCCCCGTACTACGAATGAGCAGTTCTTC. Encoded protein: CASSWTSGSPRTTNEQFF. The chain recombines TRBV5-1 with TRBJ2-1, with 13 bases matching TRBD2. The trim removed 3 bases at V and 7 bases at J, leaving 13 bases unmatched. The CDR3 spans 18 residues. Germline V CDR1 and CDR2: SGHRS, YFSETQ.

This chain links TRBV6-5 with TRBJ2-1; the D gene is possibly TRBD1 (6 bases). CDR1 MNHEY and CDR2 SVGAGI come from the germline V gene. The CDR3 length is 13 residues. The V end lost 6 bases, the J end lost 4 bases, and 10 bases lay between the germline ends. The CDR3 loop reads CASSRTVYNEQFF. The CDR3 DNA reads TGTGCCAGCAGCCGGACAGTTTACAATGAGCAGTTCTTC.

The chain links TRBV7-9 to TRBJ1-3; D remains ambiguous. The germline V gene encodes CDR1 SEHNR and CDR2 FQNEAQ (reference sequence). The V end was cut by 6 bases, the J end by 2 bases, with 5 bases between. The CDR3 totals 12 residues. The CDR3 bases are TGTGCCAGCAGTCAGACTGGAAACACCATATATTTT. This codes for CASSQTGNTIYF.

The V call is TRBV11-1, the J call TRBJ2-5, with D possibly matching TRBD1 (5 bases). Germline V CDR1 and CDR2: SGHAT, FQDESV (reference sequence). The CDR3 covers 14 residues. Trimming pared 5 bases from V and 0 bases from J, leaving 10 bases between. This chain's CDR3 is CASSERQNQETQYF. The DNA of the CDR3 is TGTGCCAGCAGCGAAAGACAGAACCAAGAGACCCAGTACTTC.

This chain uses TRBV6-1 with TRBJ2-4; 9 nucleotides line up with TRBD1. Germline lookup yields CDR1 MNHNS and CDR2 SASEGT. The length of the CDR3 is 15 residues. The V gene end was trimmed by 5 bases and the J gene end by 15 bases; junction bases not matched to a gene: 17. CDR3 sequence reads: CASSKQGAVAGGGYF. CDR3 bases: TGTGCCAGCAGTAAACAGGGGGCCGTCGCTGGCGGAGGGTACTTC.

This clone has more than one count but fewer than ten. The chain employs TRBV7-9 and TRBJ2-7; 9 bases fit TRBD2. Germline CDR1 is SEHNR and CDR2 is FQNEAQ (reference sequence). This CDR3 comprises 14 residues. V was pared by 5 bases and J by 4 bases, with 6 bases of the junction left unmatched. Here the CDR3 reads CASSASGGRYEQYF. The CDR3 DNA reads TGTGCCAGCAGCGCGAGCGGGGGGAGGTACGAGCAGTACTTC.

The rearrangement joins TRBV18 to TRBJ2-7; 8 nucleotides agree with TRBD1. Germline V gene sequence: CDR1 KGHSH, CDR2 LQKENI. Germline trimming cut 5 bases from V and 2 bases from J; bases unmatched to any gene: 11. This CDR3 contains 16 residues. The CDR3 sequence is CASSADRSDRAYEQYF. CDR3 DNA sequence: TGTGCCAGCTCAGCCGATCGGTCGGACAGGGCCTACGAGCAGTACTTC.

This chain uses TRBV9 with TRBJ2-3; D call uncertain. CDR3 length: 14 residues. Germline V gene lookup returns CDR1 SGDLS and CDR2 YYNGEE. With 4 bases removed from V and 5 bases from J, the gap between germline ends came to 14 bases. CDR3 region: CASSSKTSRDTQYF. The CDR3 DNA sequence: TGTGCCAGCAGCTCAAAGACTTCGCGAGATACGCAGTATTTT.

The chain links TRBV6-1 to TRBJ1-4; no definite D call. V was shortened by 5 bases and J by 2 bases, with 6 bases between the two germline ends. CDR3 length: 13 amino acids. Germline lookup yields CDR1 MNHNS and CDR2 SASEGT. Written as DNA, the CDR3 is TGTGCCAGCAGTCAGAGGACTAATGAAAAACTGTTTTTT. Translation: CASSQRTNEKLFF.

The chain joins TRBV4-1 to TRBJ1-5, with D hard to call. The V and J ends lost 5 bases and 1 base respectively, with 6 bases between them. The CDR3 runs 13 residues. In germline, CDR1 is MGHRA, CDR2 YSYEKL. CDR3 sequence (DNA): TGCGCCAGCAGCGTCTCGAGCAATCAGCCCCAGCATTTT. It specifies CASSVSSNQPQHF.

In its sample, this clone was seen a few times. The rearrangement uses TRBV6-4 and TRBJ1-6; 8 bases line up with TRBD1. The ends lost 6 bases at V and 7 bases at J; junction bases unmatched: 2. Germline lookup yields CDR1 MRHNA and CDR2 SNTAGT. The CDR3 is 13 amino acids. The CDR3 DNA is TGTGCCAGCAGCCGGGACAGGAATTCACCCCTCCACTTT. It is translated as CASSRDRNSPLHF.

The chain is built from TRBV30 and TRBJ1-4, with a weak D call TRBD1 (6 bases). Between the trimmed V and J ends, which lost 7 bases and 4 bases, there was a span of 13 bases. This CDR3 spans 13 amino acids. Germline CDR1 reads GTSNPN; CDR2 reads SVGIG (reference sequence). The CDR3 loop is CALNRDVNEKLFF. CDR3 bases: TGTGCCTTGAACAGGGACGTTAATGAAAAACTGTTTTTT.

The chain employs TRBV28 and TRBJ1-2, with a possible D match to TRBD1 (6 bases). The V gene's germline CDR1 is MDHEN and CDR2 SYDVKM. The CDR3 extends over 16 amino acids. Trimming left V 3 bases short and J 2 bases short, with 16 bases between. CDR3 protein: CASSLPGGGPNYGYTF. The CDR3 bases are TGTGCCAGCAGTTTGCCTGGGGGGGGGCCGAACTATGGCTACACCTTC.

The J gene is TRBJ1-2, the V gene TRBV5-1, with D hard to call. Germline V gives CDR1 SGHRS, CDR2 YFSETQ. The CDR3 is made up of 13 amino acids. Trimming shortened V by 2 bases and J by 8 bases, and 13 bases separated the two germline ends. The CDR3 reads CASSFISRGGYTF. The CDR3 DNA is TGCGCCAGCAGCTTTATATCCCGGGGAGGCTACACCTTC.

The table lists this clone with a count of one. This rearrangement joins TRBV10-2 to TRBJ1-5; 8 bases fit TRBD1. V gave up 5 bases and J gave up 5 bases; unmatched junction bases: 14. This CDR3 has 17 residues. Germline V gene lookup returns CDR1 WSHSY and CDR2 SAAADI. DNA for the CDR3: TGCGCCAGCAGTTACTCGGCCTTAACAGGGGGGGATCAGCCCCAGCATTTT. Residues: CASSYSALTGGDQPQHF.

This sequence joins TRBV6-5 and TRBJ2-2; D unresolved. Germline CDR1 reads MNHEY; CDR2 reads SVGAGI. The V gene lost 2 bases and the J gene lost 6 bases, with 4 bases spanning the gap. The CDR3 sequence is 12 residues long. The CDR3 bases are TGTGCCAGCAGTTACGTCGCCGGGGAGCTGTTTTTT. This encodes CASSYVAGELFF.

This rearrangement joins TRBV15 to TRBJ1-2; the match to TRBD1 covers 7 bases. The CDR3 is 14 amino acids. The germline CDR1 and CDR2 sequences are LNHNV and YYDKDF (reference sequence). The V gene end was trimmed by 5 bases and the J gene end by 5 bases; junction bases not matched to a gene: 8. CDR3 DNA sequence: TGTGCCACCAGCCCGACGGGACAGAATTATGGCTACACCTTC. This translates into CATSPTGQNYGYTF. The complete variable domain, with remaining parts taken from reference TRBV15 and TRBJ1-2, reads DAMVIQNPRYQVTQFGKPVTLSCSQTLNHNVMYWYQQKSSQAPKLLFHYYDKDFNNEADTPDNFQSRRPNTSFCFLDIRSPGLGDTAMYLCATSPTGQNYGYTFGSGTRLTVV.

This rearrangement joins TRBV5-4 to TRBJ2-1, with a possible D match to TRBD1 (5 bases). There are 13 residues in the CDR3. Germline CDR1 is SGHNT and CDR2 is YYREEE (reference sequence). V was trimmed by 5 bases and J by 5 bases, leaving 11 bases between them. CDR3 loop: CASRRDSHNEQFF. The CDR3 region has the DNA TGTGCCAGCAGACGCGACAGTCACAATGAGCAGTTCTTC. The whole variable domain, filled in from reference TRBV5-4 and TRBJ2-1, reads ETGVTQSPTHLIKTRGQQVTLRCSSQSGHNTVSWYQQALGQGPQFIFQYYREEENGRGNFPPRFSGLQFPNYSSELNVNALELDDSALYLCASRRDSHNEQFFGPGTRLTVL.